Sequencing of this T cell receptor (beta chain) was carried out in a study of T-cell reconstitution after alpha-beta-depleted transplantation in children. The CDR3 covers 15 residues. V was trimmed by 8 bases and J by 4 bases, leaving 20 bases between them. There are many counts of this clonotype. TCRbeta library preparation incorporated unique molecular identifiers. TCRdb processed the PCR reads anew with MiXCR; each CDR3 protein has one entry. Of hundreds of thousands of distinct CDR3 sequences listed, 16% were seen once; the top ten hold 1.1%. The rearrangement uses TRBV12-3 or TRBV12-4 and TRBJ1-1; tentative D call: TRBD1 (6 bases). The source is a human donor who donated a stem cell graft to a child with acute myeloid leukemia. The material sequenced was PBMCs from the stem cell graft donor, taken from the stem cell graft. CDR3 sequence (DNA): TGTGCCAGCCAAGTGTATAGGGGGTATAGCACTGAAGCTTTCTTT. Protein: CASQVYRGYSTEAFF.